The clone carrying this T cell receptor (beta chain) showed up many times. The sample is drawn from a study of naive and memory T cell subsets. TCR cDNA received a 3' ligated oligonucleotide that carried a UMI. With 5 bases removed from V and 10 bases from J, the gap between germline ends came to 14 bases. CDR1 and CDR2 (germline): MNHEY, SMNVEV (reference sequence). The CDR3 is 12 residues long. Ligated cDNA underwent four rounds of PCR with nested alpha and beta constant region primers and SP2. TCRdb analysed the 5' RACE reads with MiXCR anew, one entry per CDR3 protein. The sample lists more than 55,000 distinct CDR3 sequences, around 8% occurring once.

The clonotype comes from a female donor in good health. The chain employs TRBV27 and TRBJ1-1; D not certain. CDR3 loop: CASSPVSGGAFF. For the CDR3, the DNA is TGTGCCAGCAGTCCGGTCTCCGGAGGAGCTTTCTTT.